This T cell receptor (beta chain) is from a study of blood T cells in healthy people across ages. Study-level results: The long-lived group displayed more naive CD4+ cells, plus higher diversity, than the aged donors did.

The sample holds a few counts of this clonotype. What it recognizes is unknown. PBMCs, at least 6.5 million per sample, were isolated. Total RNA extraction produced at least 6 micrograms (per sample) for the study. The V and J ends lost 4 bases and 8 bases respectively, with 15 bases between them. CDR1 is SGHRS and CDR2 is YFSETQ in the germline V gene. The CDR3 loop spans 14 amino acids. A second PCR, run for roughly 7 to 11 cycles, used a sample-barcoded 5' primer plus a J-beta primer mix. Each TCR beta cDNA got a 12-nucleotide random molecular identifier. From the 5' RACE reads, TCRdb called clonotypes with MiXCR, one entry per CDR3 protein. The sample holds around 1.5 million distinct CDR3 sequences, roughly 40% seen once.

Sequences were obtained from blood. This sequence was found in a woman aged 18-29 years in good health. This chain uses TRBV5-1 with TRBJ1-4; TRBD1 is a possible D gene (6 bases). In DNA, the CDR3 is TGCGCCAGCAGCAGGACAGACCCAGACGAAAAACTGTTTTTT. This encodes CASSRTDPDEKLFF.